Each of the 21 T cell receptor beta chains below was sequenced from the same sample in a study of beta chain features in type 1 diabetes. Of the isolated RNA, all was reverse transcribed, and so the sequenced material was expressed TCRB transcripts. Data came from immunoSEQ multiplex PCR; TCRdb stores just in-frame clones and leaves some out. The sample carries tens of thousands of clones, roughly a third recorded once. The specimen sequenced was stem cell memory CD4+ T cells from blood. The receptors shown here come from a woman aged 18-29 years in good health.

The rearrangement joins TRBV7-2 to TRBJ2-3; 7 bases fit TRBD2. Germline CDR1 and CDR2: SGHTA and FQGNSA. Trimming at V came to 0 bases and at J to 1 base, leaving 1 base not matched to a gene. This CDR3 contains 15 residues. CDR3 in amino acids: CASSLALAGTDTQYF. As DNA, the CDR3 is TGTGCCAGCAGCTTAGCGCTAGCGGGCACAGATACGCAGTATTTT.

The chain combines TRBV11-2 with TRBJ2-7; D possibly corresponds to TRBD1 (6 bases). The CDR3 runs 14 residues. Germline lookup yields CDR1 SGHAT and CDR2 FQNNGV. V was cut by 5 bases and J by 5 bases, with 16 bases left in between. CDR3 amino acids: CASSPQGNGDEQYF. The CDR3 DNA reads as TGTGCCAGCAGCCCTCAGGGGAACGGGGACGAGCAGTACTTC.

The V gene is TRBV5-1, the J gene TRBJ2-3, with 12 bases matching TRBD2. The CDR3 is 16 amino acids. V shed 3 bases, J shed 5 bases, and the junction held 7 bases outside the gene matches. Germline V gives CDR1 SGHRS, CDR2 YFSETQ. The CDR3 DNA reads as TGCGCCAGCAGCTCTTCTAGCGGGAGGGGTCAAGATACGCAGTATTTT. This gives the protein CASSSSSGRGQDTQYF.

The chain employs TRBV5-1 and TRBJ1-5, with D possibly TRBD1 on 6 matching bases. Trimming removed 4 bases from V and 1 base from J, with 12 bases in between. This CDR3 region has 15 residues. Germline values: CDR1 SGHRS, CDR2 YFSETQ. The CDR3 spells CASSPGDFSNQPQHF. In DNA, the CDR3 is TGCGCCAGCAGCCCAGGGGATTTCAGCAATCAGCCCCAGCATTTT.

The CDR3 nucleotides read TGTGCCAGCAGTGAAGGAGGGTCTTACAATGAGCAGTTCTTC. It codes for CASSEGGSYNEQFF. The genes are TRBV11-3 and TRBJ2-1, with D perhaps TRBD2 (6 bases). V lost 6 bases and J 4 bases, leaving 13 bases between the germline ends. Germline loops: CDR1 SGHNT, CDR2 YENEEA. The length of the CDR3 is 14 residues.

This chain connects TRBV18 to TRBJ1-3; 7 bases are a match to TRBD1. CDR1 and CDR2 (germline): KGHSH, LQKENI. This CDR3 comprises 14 residues. Trimming cost V 6 bases and J 3 bases; bases outside gene matches: 5. In nucleotides, the CDR3 is TGTGCCAGCTCCCTACAGGGGAGTGGAAACACCATATATTTT. Its translation: CASSLQGSGNTIYF.

Concerning this clone itself: A read error may produce the germline difference seen at one junction end. This chain links TRBV7-7 with TRBJ2-3, with 10 bases lining up with TRBD2. CDR1 is SSHAT and CDR2 is FNYEAQ in the germline V gene (reference sequence). The length of the CDR3 is 15 residues. The CDR3 DNA is TGTGCTAGCAGCATGACTAGCGGGAGCACAGATACGCAGTATTTT. Translated, it gives CASSMTSGSTDTQYF.

A few counts support this clone. The genes are TRBV30 and TRBJ2-7; possibly TRBD1 for D (6 bases). The ends were cut back, 2 bases at V and 2 bases at J, with 16 bases in the middle. The CDR3 length is 15 residues. Germline V CDR1 and CDR2: GTSNPN, SVGIG (reference sequence). The CDR3 here is CAWSFPSGTTYEQYF. The CDR3 DNA follows: TGTGCCTGGAGTTTCCCATCCGGGACAACCTACGAGCAGTACTTC.

This clone was counted only a few times. The rearrangement uses TRBV2 and TRBJ2-7; a possible D gene is TRBD2 (6 bases). CDR3 length: 14 amino acids. V dropped 6 bases and J dropped 0 bases, with 12 bases sitting between them. Germline values: CDR1 SNHLY, CDR2 FYNNEI. CDR3 amino acids: CASRRRDGSYEQYF. In DNA, the CDR3 is TGTGCCAGCAGGAGGAGGGACGGCTCCTACGAGCAGTACTTC.

This clone was counted between two and nine times. The chain employs TRBV10-3 and TRBJ1-1; the D is unclear. Per the germline V gene, CDR1 is ENHRY and CDR2 is SYGVKD. Trimming took 3 bases from V and 2 from J, leaving 7 bases between them. This CDR3 is 13 amino acids long. CDR3 loop: CAISDTGNTEAFF. CDR3 DNA: TGTGCCATCAGTGATACGGGTAACACTGAAGCTTTCTTT.

This clone has more than one count but fewer than ten. The V and J genes are TRBV30 and TRBJ2-1; the match to TRBD2 covers 11 bases. The CDR3 is 14 amino acids. Germline CDR1 reads GTSNPN; CDR2 reads SVGIG (reference sequence). V was pared by 6 bases and J by 8 bases, with 9 bases of the junction left unmatched. CDR3 residues: CACPTSGRRDEQFF. In nucleotides, the CDR3 is TGTGCCTGTCCCACTAGCGGGAGACGGGATGAGCAGTTCTTC.

The CDR3: CAWSVAGGGTEAFF. The CDR3 coding sequence is TGTGCCTGGAGTGTCGCAGGGGGCGGGACTGAAGCTTTCTTT. The rearrangement uses TRBV30 and TRBJ1-1; 8 bases align to TRBD1. The V segment lost 0 bases and the J segment 5 bases; nucleotides outside the gene matches: 5. CDR1 is GTSNPN, CDR2 SVGIG, per germline (reference sequence). The CDR3 totals 14 residues.

J is TRBJ2-1 and V is TRBV19; 13 bases line up with TRBD2. Germline loops: CDR1 LNHDA, CDR2 SQIVND (reference sequence). V shed 4 bases, J shed 7 bases, and the junction held 10 bases outside the gene matches. This CDR3 comprises 17 residues. CDR3 in DNA: TGTGCCAGTAGTAGGTCGGAACTAGCGGGGGGGTATAATGAGCAGTTCTTC. It translates to CASSRSELAGGYNEQFF.

This chain joins TRBV2 and TRBJ2-5; the D gene is possibly TRBD2 (6 bases). Germline assignment: CDR1 SNHLY and CDR2 FYNNEI. The CDR3 loop spans 13 amino acids. V lost 5 bases and J 2 bases, leaving 9 bases between the germline ends. CDR3 sequence: CASSRDSQETQYF. In DNA form, the CDR3 reads TGTGCCAGCAGTCGGGACTCGCAAGAGACCCAGTACTTC.

This clone was recorded a few times. CDR3 in DNA: TGTGCCAGCAGCCCTCGAGGGACTAAGGAGACCCAGTACTTC. Translated: CASSPRGTKETQYF. The rearrangement uses TRBV6-6 and TRBJ2-5; 7 nucleotides agree with TRBD2. With V trimmed by 6 bases and J by 5 bases, 9 bases remained unmatched. The length of the CDR3 is 14 residues. Germline CDR1 reads MNHNY; CDR2 reads SVGAGI (reference sequence).

V gene TRBV2 combines with J gene TRBJ1-2; 7 bases map to TRBD1. This CDR3 region has 13 residues. From germline, CDR1 is SNHLY and CDR2 FYNNEI. Trimming removed 7 bases from V and 2 bases from J; junction bases left unmatched: 4. CDR3 loop: CASNADRNYGYTF. The CDR3 DNA reads as TGTGCCAGCAACGCGGACAGGAACTATGGCTACACCTTC. Filled out from reference TRBV2 and TRBJ1-2, the complete variable domain reads EPEVTQTPSHQVTQMGQEVILRCVPISNHLYFYWYRQILGQKVEFLVSFYNNEISEKSEIFDDQFSVERPDGSNFTLKIRSTKLEDSAMYFCASNADRNYGYTFGSGTRLTVV.

This clone occurred a few times. The V and J genes are TRBV7-2 and TRBJ2-1, with 9 bases matching TRBD1. V was clipped by 2 bases and J by 1 base; unmatched bases: 9. Germline V gene sequence: CDR1 SGHTA, CDR2 FQGNSA. This CDR3 has 18 residues. CDR3 DNA sequence: TGTGCCAGCAGCTTATTTGGGGCGGGACAGGGTTCCTACAATGAGCAGTTCTTC. Residues: CASSLFGAGQGSYNEQFF. The full variable domain, rest sourced from reference TRBV7-2 and TRBJ2-1, is GAGVSQSPSNKVTEKGKDVELRCDPISGHTALYWYRQSLGQGLEFLIYFQGNSAPDKSGLPSDRFSAERTGGSVSTLTIQRTQQEDSAVYLCASSLFGAGQGSYNEQFFGPGTRLTVL.

The chain couples TRBV19 to TRBJ2-7; TRBD2 matches at 11 bases. Trimming removed 4 bases from V and 1 base from J; junction bases left unmatched: 6. The CDR3 runs 16 residues. Germline V lookup: CDR1 LNHDA, CDR2 SQIVND (reference sequence). CDR3 sequence: CASSRGGLAESYEQYF. CDR3 sequence (DNA): TGTGCCAGTAGTAGAGGGGGACTAGCGGAGTCCTACGAGCAGTACTTC.

This clone was seen more than once but under ten times. The chain carries TRBV14 and TRBJ2-7; D perhaps matches TRBD1 (6 bases). Germline CDR1 is SGHDN and CDR2 is FVKESK. The CDR3 length is 15 residues. Deletions cut 4 bases from V and 1 base from J, with 14 bases between. In nucleotides, the CDR3 is TGTGCCAGCAGCCTGAGACAGGCGTTTTCCTACGAGCAGTACTTC. Translated, it gives CASSLRQAFSYEQYF.

The chain uses TRBV7-2 and TRBJ1-1, with 8 nucleotides matching TRBD1. Trimming cost V 3 bases and J 5 bases; bases outside gene matches: 5. Germline CDR1 and CDR2: SGHTA and FQGNSA. This CDR3 has 14 residues. The CDR3 coding sequence is TGTGCCAGCAGCTTCCGACAGGGGTCGACTGAAGCTTTCTTT. Translated, it gives CASSFRQGSTEAFF.

This chain connects TRBV7-2 to TRBJ2-3; 11 nucleotides agree with TRBD1. This CDR3 region has 17 residues. The V and J ends lost 5 bases and 6 bases, in that order; junction bases with no gene match: 13. The germline V gene has CDR1 SGHTA and CDR2 FQGNSA. CDR3 protein: CASSRTGQGARMDTQYF. The CDR3 DNA is TGTGCCAGCAGCAGAACTGGACAGGGGGCTAGGATGGATACGCAGTATTTT.